The source of this TCR beta chain is a study of post-analysis software for immune sequencing data. About the research overall: Courses of disease covered relapsing-remitting, secondary progressive and progressive-relapsing multiple sclerosis.

Study-wide results and caveats: TRBV segments more frequent in patients than in controls numbered five and included TRBV5-6, TRBV5-1 and TRBV20-1. Normalized Chao1 diversity in multiple sclerosis patients fell significantly below that of controls.

The CDR3 contains 13 residues. Comments on this clonotype: Its antigen is not known.

Unique molecular identifiers were carried by the TCR beta cDNA libraries. TCRdb reprocessed the PCR reads with MiXCR, giving one entry per CDR3 protein. The sample has fewer than 850,000 distinct CDR3 sequences, about 43% seen once. The clonotype comes from a girl aged 5-17 years with multiple sclerosis. V is TRBV12-3 or TRBV12-4 and J is TRBJ2-5, with D tentatively TRBD2 (5 bases). The J call may not be correct, given that the DNA end is closer to TRBJ2-7. The sample taken for sequencing was blood. The DNA for the CDR3 is TGTGCCAGCAGTTCGGGCACTAGATACGAGCAGTACTTC. Translating gives CASSSGTRYEQYF.